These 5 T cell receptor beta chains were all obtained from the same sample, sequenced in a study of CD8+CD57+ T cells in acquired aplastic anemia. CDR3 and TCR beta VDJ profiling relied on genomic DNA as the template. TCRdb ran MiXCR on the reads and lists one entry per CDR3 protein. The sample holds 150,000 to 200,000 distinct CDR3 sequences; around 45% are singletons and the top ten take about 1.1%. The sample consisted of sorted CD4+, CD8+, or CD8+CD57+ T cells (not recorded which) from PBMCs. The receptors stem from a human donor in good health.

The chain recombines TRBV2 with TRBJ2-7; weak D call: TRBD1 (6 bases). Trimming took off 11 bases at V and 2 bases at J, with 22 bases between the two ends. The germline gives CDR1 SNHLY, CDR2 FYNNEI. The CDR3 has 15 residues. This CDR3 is CAVIPGHRTPYEQYF. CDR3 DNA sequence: TGTGCCGTCATTCCGGGACATCGAACGCCCTACGAGCAGTACTTC. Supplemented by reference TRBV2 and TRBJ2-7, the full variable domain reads EPEVTQTPSHQVTQMGQEVILRCVPISNHLYFYWYRQILGQKVEFLVSFYNNEISEKSEIFDDQFSVERPDGSNFTLKIRSTKLEDSAMYFCAVIPGHRTPYEQYFGPGTRLTVT.

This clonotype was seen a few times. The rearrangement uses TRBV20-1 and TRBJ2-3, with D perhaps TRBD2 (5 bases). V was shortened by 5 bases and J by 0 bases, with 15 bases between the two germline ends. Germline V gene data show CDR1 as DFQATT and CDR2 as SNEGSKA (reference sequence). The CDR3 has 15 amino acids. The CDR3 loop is CSAPPRTPSTDTQYF. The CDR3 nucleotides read TGCAGTGCTCCCCCCCGGACTCCTAGCACAGATACGCAGTATTTT.

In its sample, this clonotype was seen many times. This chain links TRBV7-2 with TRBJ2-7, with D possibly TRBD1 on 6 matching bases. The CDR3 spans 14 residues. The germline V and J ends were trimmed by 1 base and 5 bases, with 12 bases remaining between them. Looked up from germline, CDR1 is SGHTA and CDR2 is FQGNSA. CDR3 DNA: TGTGCCAGCAGCTTAGGAGCAGGGGTTCACGAGCAGTACTTC. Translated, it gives CASSLGAGVHEQYF.

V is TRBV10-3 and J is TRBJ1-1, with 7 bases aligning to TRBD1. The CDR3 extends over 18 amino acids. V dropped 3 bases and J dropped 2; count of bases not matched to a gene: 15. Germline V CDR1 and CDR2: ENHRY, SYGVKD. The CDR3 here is CAISERRGDTGGNTEAFF. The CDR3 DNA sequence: TGTGCCATCAGTGAACGCAGGGGGGACACCGGGGGTAACACTGAAGCTTTCTTT.

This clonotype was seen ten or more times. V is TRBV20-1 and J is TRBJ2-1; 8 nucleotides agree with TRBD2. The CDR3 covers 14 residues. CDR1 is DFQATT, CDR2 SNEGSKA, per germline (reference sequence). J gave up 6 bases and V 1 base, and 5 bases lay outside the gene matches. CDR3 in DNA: TGCAGTGCTAGAGTGTCCGGGGGGGCCAATGAGCAGTTCTTC. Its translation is CSARVSGGANEQFF.